This is a list of T cell receptor beta chains from one sample in a study of T cells after posttransplantation cyclophosphamide. Repertoires were generated with immunoSEQ multiplex PCR, while TCRdb's copy carries only in-frame clones and drops some. The sample has 9,500 to 13,000 clones, none seen only once. This specimen was PBMCs, taken after allogeneic stem cell transplant with posttransplant cyclophosphamide. Every receptor here comes from a female patient aged 40 to 50 who received an allogeneic stem cell transplant from a related donor, was CMV-positive, and had no GVHD. Some T cells may be transferred from the graft donor. The CDR3 runs from the conserved cysteine through the conserved F or W. D genes are given only for firm matches. For some rows the clone size is stated as once, few or many, or as a class when expanded; others skip it.

clone_size: many; v_call: TRBV6-2/TRBV6-3; d_call: TRBD1; j_call: TRBJ1-5; cdr3_aa: CASSYRQGAREYQPQHF; cdr3_nt: TGTGCCAGCAGTTACAGGCAGGGGGCGCGGGAATATCAGCCCCAGCATTTT
clone_size: many; v_call: TRBV19; d_call: NA; j_call: TRBJ1-4; cdr3_aa: CASSIVAATNEKLFF; cdr3_nt: TGTGCCAGTAGTATAGTCGCAGCAACTAATGAAAAACTGTTTTTT
clone_size: many; v_call: TRBV11-2; d_call: TRBD2; j_call: TRBJ2-7; cdr3_aa: CASSLEAGATYEQYF; cdr3_nt: TGTGCCAGCAGCTTAGAAGCGGGGGCGACCTACGAGCAGTACTTC
clone_size: many; v_call: TRBV28; d_call: NA; j_call: TRBJ1-1; cdr3_aa: CASSLSGRYEAFF; cdr3_nt: TGTGCCAGCAGTTTAAGCGGACGATATGAAGCTTTCTTT
clone_size: many; v_call: TRBV5-1; d_call: TRBD1; j_call: TRBJ1-2; cdr3_aa: CASSYGDSLYGYTF; cdr3_nt: TGCGCCAGCAGCTACGGGGACAGCCTCTATGGCTACACCTTC
clone_size: medium-sized; v_call: TRBV7-8; d_call: TRBD1; j_call: TRBJ2-7; cdr3_aa: CASSLAPGQGGEQYF; cdr3_nt: TGTGCCAGCAGCTTAGCCCCGGGACAGGGCGGCGAGCAGTACTTC
clone_size: many; v_call: TRBV10-3; d_call: NA; j_call: TRBJ1-2; cdr3_aa: CAISESTRGYTF; cdr3_nt: TGTGCCATCAGTGAGTCGACGCGGGGCTACACCTTC
clone_size: NA; v_call: TRBV9; d_call: NA; j_call: TRBJ2-7; cdr3_aa: CVCFFKQGTAYEQYF; cdr3_nt: TGTGTCTGTTTTTTCAAGCAGGGGACGGCCTACGAGCAGTACTTC
clone_size: NA; v_call: TRBV18; d_call: NA; j_call: TRBJ1-5; cdr3_aa: CASSPTGTQPQHF; cdr3_nt: TGTGCCAGCTCACCAACAGGGACTCAGCCCCAGCATTTT
clone_size: many; v_call: TRBV27; d_call: TRBD1; j_call: TRBJ1-1; cdr3_aa: CASSPGQGEWNTEAFF; cdr3_nt: TGTGCCAGCAGTCCCGGACAGGGGGAATGGAACACTGAAGCTTTCTTT
clone_size: many; v_call: TRBV10-3; d_call: TRBD1; j_call: TRBJ1-4; cdr3_aa: CAISPGGLATNEKLFF; cdr3_nt: TGTGCCATCAGCCCAGGGGGCTTGGCAACTAATGAAAAACTGTTTTTT